The present T cell receptor beta chain was sequenced within a study of T cells in women clearing cervical HPV infection. Turning to the study itself: Case blood drawn at lesion detection; control blood after infection cleared.

With respect to this clone: The read halts 3 residues ahead of the CDR3 end, with the missing end drawn from the germline J gene.

The germline V gene encodes CDR1 LNHDA and CDR2 SQIVND (reference sequence). V shed 10 bases, J shed 4 bases, and the junction held 17 bases outside the gene matches. CDR3 length: 16 residues. Clones were sequenced by immunoSEQ multiplex PCR, and TCRdb holds only the in-frame ones, with some missing. Found here are over 10,000 clones; the top ten clones hold roughly 10%. Sequenced: blood buffy coat. The receptor's source is a woman aged 18-70 years with a cervical HPV16 infection that either progressed to CIN3+ or cleared (not recorded which). The chain uses TRBV19 and TRBJ1-2; TRBD1 agrees at 8 bases. The CDR3 DNA, read in part, is TGTGCCATTCTCGGACAGGGCGCGGGGGCAGGCTATGGC. Translated: CAILGQGAGAGYG. The CDR3 as a whole reads CAILGQGAGAGYGYTF.